What follows is one T cell receptor beta chain and its context. Its antigen is undetermined. The source of the sample is a study of graft-versus-host responses after intestinal transplantation. Study details: Multivisceral, liver-intestinal, or isolated intestinal transplants were given to recipients. For two to four years after anti-thymocyte globulin induction, all recipients took tacrolimus and steroids.

Study observations and caveats: Some patients had graft-donor T cell macrochimerism, and their allografts showed high graft-versus-host to host-versus-graft clonal ratios.

Some clones are missing from TCRdb's copy, which holds only in-frame ones; the method was immunoSEQ multiplex PCR. The repertoire holds about 90,000 clones, with over 80% as singletons. J was trimmed by 0 bases and V by 6 bases; bases with no gene match: 16. The V gene's germline CDR1 is SQVTM and CDR2 ANQGSEA. This CDR3 has 17 amino acids. The sample in question was unstimulated CD8+ T cells sorted from spleen or lymph node cells, obtained before transplant. The sequence derives from a human donor who was the organ donor for an intestinal transplant. The rearrangement joins TRBV29-1 to TRBJ2-7, with 8 bases that match TRBD1. The CDR3 spells CSVETGVEEESSYEQYF. CDR3 bases: TGCAGCGTGGAGACAGGGGTTGAGGAGGAGAGCTCCTACGAGCAGTACTTC.